The rows below give T cell receptor beta chains drawn from one sample of a study of T cells in Graves' hyperthyroidism and ophthalmopathy. TCRdb reprocessed the multiplex PCR reads with MiXCR, giving one entry per CDR3 protein. This table holds approximately 520,000 distinct CDR3 sequences, roughly a quarter found once. Sequenced material: blood. These receptors came from a young woman with Graves' ophthalmopathy. Each CDR3 is given without its conserved first and last residue.

TRBJ1-1 | TRBV4-1 | ASSPRRGMNTEAF
TRBJ1-2 | TRBV6-1 | ASKPAGQGGYGYT
TRBJ2-7 | TRBV9 | ASSVGGQGNEQY
TRBJ2-7 | TRBV2 | ASSEARGRSSYEQY
TRBJ2-7 | TRBV6-1 | ASSEDSGSSYEQY
TRBJ2-7 | TRBV19 | ASSIPASGGLTYEQY
TRBJ2-5 | TRBV3-1 | ASSQDMRGVYQETQY
TRBJ1-2 | TRBV2 | ASSEPRNRFGSNYGYT
TRBJ1-1 | TRBV27 | ASSPWDKGTEAF
TRBJ1-1 | TRBV20-1 | SPGTPSQGSEAF
TRBJ2-7 | TRBV6-5 | ASSYDSSGYEQY
TRBJ1-5 | TRBV6-2/TRBV6-3 | ASKTTVSNQPQH
TRBJ2-4 | TRBV20-1 | SAFDGRGRGSQY
TRBJ1-5 | TRBV6-2/TRBV6-3 | ASSYEGRAGQPQH
TRBJ1-5 | TRBV6-1 | ASSPRGLSNQPQH
TRBJ2-2 | TRBV12-3/TRBV12-4 | ASSQGAIGELF
TRBJ1-5 | TRBV20-1 | SARDPQGKEQPQH
TRBJ1-2 | TRBV11-1 | ASSPGEADGYT
TRBJ1-1 | TRBV19 | ASTPDPSGGEAF
TRBJ2-7 | TRBV20-1 | SARPTDSPFSYEQY
TRBJ1-5 | TRBV15 | ATSTGQGGQPQH
TRBJ2-5 | TRBV14 | ASSQDLGVQETQY
TRBJ2-2 | TRBV5-5 | ASSTTGIGELF
TRBJ1-1 | TRBV6-1 | ASLGTLNTEAF
TRBJ2-6 | TRBV7-3 | ASSLLGGGSSGANVLT
TRBJ2-7 | TRBV6-2/TRBV6-3 | ASSQEPGQGTYEQY
TRBJ1-5 | TRBV28 | ASSEIQGTQPQH
TRBJ1-2 | TRBV24-1 | ATSDPQGYYGYT
TRBJ1-4 | TRBV2 | ASRSGGGTNEKLF
TRBJ2-2 | TRBV7-9 | ASSPIVVPGELF
TRBJ2-2 | TRBV29-1 | SVGTTRFNTGELF
TRBJ2-5 | TRBV9 | ASSVGAGLFQETQY
TRBJ2-5 | TRBV6-2/TRBV6-3 | ASRRMASGANQETQY
TRBJ2-4 | TRBV10-3 | AIRDREKNIQY
TRBJ1-1 | TRBV5-1 | ASSMDRGNTEAF
TRBJ2-7 | TRBV6-2/TRBV6-3 | ASSYSRSRRSSLRDEQY
TRBJ2-6 | TRBV12-3/TRBV12-4 | ASSLPGVTGANVLT
TRBJ1-5 | TRBV4-3 | ASSQDAGNQPQH
TRBJ1-1 | TRBV28 | ASSSQQQMNTEAF
TRBJ1-1 | TRBV30 | AWSAPGRQNTEAF
TRBJ2-7 | TRBV20-1 | SASRDGASYEQY
TRBJ1-1 | TRBV5-6 | ASSGRPEGGRWMNTEAF
TRBJ1-2 | TRBV6-5 | ASSYSRGNYGYT
TRBJ2-5 | TRBV6-5 | ASSYGALETQY
TRBJ1-1 | TRBV6-5 | ASSYDTPGGMNTEAF
TRBJ1-5 | TRBV19 | ASTQLGFDQPQH
TRBJ2-6 | TRBV11-1 | ASSFTGVSGANVLT
TRBJ1-3 | TRBV7-6 | ASSPSVNGNTIY
TRBJ2-1 | TRBV12-5 | ASGPGTSSYNEQF
TRBJ1-5 | TRBV28 | ASCMGQPQH
TRBJ1-2 | TRBV20-1 | SAPDLNYGYT
TRBJ2-7 | TRBV27 | ASSLSGLTGTTYEQY